This TCR beta chain was documented in a study of blood T cell repertoires in COVID-19. Study in general: Samples representing acute and convalescent COVID-19 were sourced from the United States, Italy and Spain. Sample material is recorded as cDNA or gDNA derived from T cells, B-cell-depleted T cells, or PBMCs.

In the original workflow: Reference gene primer amplification in the assay estimated nucleated cell counts. The repertoire was sequenced with immunoSEQ multiplex PCR; TCRdb's copy has only in-frame clones and lacks some. V, J and clone size are those of that table, while D and trimming were read from the DNA. The profile covers 99,000 or so clones, with 81% appearing a single time and less than 45% taken by the ten largest. The CDR3 extends over 17 amino acids. Per the germline V gene, CDR1 is LGHDT and CDR2 is YNNKEL (reference sequence). V was pared by 3 bases and J by 1 base, with 8 bases of the junction left unmatched.

This chain joins TRBV3-1 (or the pseudogene TRBV3-2) and TRBJ2-7; 11 nucleotides align to TRBD1. The sample comprised peripheral blood. This clonotype was obtained from an elderly man with acute or convalescent COVID-19. CDR3 DNA: TGTGCCAGCAGCCACCGGGACAGGGGGACTATATCCTACGAGCAGTACTTC. Translation: CASSHRDRGTISYEQYF.